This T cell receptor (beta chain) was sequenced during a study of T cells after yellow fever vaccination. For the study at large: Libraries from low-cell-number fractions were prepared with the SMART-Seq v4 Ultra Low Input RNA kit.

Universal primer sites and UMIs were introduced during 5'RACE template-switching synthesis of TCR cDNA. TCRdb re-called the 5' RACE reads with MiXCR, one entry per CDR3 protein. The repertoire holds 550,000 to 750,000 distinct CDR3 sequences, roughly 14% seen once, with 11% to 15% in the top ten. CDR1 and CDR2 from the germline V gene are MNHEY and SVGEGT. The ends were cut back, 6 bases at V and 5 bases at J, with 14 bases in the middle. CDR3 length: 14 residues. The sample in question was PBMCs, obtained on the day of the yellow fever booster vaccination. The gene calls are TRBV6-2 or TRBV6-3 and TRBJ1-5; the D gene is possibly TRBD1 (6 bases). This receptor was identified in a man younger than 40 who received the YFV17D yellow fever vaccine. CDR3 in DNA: TGTGCCAGCAGGGCGGCAGGGGAGCATCAGCCCCAGCATTTT. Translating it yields CASRAAGEHQPQHF.